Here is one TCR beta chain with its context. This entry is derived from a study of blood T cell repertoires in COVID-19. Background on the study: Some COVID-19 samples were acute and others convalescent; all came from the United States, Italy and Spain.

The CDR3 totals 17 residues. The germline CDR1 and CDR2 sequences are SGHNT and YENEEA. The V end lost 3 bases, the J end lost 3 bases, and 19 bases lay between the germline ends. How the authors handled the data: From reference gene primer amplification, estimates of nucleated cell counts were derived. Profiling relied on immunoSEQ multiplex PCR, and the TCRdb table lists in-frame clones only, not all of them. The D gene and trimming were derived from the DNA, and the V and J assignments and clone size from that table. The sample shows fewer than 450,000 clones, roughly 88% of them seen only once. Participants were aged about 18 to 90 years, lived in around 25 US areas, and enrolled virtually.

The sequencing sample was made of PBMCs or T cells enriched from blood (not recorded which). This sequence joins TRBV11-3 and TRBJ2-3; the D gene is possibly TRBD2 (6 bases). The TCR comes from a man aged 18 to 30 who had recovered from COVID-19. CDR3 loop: CASSLAGTGKMTDTQYF. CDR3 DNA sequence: TGTGCCAGCAGCTTGGCCGGGACTGGGAAAATGACAGATACGCAGTATTTT.